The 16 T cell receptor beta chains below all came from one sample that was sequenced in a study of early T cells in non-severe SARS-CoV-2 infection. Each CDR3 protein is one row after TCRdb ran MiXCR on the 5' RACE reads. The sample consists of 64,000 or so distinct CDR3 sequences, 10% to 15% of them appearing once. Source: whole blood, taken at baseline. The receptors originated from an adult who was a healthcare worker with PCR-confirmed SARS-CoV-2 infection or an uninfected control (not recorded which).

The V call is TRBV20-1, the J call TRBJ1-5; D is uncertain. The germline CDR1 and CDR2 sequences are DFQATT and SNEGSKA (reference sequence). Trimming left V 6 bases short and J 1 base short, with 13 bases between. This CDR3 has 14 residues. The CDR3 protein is CSARPHRSNQPQHF. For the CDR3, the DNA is TGCAGTGCCCGGCCCCACCGGAGCAATCAGCCCCAGCATTTT.

CDR3 sequence reads: CASSPPYSGGSETQYF. The CDR3 DNA is TGTGCCAGCAGCCCTCCTTATAGCGGGGGGTCAGAGACCCAGTACTTC. The rearrangement uses TRBV5-4 and TRBJ2-5; 10 nucleotides agree with TRBD2. Germline lookup yields CDR1 SGHNT and CDR2 YYREEE (reference sequence). V shed 4 bases, J shed 4 bases, and the junction held 10 bases outside the gene matches. The CDR3 contains 16 residues.

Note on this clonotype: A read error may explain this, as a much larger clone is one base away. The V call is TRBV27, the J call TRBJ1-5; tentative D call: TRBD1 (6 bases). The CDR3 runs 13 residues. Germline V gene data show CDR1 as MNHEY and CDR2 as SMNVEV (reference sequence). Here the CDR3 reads CVSSLGHNQPQHF. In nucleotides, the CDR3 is TGTGTCAGCAGTTTGGGACACAATCAGCCCCAGCATTTT.

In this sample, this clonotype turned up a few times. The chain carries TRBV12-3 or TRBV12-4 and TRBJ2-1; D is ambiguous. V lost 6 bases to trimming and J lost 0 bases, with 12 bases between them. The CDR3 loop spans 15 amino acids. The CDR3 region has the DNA TGTGCCAGCAGGCCGTTGAGCAGCTCCTACAATGAGCAGTTCTTC. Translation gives CASRPLSSSYNEQFF.

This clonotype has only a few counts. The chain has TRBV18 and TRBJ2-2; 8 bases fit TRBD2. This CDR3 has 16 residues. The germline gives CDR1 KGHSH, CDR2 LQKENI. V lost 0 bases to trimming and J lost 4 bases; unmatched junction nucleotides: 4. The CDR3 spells CASSPPAGGVTGELFF. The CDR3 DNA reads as TGTGCCAGCTCACCACCTGCGGGAGGTGTCACCGGGGAGCTGTTTTTT.

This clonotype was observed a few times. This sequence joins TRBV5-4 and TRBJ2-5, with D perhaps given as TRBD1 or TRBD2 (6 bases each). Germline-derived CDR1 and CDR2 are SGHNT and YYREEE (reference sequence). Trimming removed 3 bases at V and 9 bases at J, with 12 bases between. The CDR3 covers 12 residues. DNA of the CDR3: TGTGCCAGCAGCTGGAGGGGGGAAGCCCAGTACTTC. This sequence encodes CASSWRGEAQYF.

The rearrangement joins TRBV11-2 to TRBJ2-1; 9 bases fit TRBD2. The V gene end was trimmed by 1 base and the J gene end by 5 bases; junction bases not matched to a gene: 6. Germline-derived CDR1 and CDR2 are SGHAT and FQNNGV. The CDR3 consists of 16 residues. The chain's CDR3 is CASSLGRLAEDNEQFF. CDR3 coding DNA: TGTGCCAGCAGCTTAGGTCGACTAGCGGAAGACAATGAGCAGTTCTTC.

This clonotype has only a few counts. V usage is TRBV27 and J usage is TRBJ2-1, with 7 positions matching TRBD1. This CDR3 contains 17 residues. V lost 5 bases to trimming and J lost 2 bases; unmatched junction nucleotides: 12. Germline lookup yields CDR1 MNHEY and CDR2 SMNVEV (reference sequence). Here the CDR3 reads CASSPLRTGSPYNEQFF. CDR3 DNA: TGTGCCAGCAGTCCTCTACGGACAGGTTCGCCCTACAATGAGCAGTTCTTC.

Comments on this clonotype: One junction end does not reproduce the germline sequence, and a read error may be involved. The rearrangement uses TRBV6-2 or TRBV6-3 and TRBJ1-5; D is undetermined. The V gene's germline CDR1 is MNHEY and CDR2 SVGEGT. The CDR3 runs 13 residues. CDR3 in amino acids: CASSYSRDQPQQF. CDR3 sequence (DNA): TGTGCCAGCAGTTACTCGAGAGATCAGCCCCAGCAATTT.

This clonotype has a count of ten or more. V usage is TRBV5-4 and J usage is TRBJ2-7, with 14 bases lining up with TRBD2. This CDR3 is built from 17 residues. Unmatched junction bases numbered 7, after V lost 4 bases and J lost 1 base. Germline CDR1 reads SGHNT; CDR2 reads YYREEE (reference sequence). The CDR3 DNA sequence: TGTGCCAGCAGCCCTTCGGGACTAGCGGGGGCTTCCTACGAGCAGTACTTC. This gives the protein CASSPSGLAGASYEQYF.

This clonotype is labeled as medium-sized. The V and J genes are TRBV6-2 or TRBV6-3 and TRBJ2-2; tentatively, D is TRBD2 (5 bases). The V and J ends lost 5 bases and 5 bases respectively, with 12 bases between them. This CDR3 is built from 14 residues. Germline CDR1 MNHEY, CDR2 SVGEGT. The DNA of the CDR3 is TGTGCCAGCAGTCAACGGACTGATACCGGGGAGCTGTTTTTT. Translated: CASSQRTDTGELFF.

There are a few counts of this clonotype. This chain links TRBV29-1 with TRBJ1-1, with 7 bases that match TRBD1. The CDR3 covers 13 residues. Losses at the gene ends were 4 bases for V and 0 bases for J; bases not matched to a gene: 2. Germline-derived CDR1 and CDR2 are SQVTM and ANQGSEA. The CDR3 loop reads CSVVGQMNTEAFF. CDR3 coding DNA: TGCAGCGTTGTGGGACAGATGAACACTGAAGCTTTCTTT.

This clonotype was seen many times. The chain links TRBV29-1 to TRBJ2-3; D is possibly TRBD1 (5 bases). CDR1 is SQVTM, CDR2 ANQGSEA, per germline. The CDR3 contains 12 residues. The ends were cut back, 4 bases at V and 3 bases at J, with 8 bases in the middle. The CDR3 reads CSVGQLTDTQYF. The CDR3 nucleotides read TGCAGCGTTGGACAGCTAACAGATACGCAGTATTTT.

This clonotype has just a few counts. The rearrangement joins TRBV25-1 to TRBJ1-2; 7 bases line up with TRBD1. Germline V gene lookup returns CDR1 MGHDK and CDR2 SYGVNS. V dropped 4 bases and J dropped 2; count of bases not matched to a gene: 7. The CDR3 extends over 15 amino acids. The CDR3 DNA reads TGTGCCAGCAGTGCGGGAGAGACAGGGAACTATGGCTACACCTTC. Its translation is CASSAGETGNYGYTF.

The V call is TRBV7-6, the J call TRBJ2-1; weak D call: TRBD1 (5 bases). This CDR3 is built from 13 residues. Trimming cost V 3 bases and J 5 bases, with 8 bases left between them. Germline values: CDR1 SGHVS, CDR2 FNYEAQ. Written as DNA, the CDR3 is TGTGCCAGCAGCTTGCTAGGGGACAATGAGCAGTTCTTC. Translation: CASSLLGDNEQFF.

CDR3 protein: CAWSVPRTQGRWTGELFF. In DNA, the CDR3 is TGTGCCTGGAGTGTACCCCGAACACAGGGGAGGTGGACCGGGGAGCTGTTTTTT. V usage is TRBV30 and J usage is TRBJ2-2; maybe TRBD1 (7 bases). Germline assignment: CDR1 GTSNPN and CDR2 SVGIG (reference sequence). Trimming took off 0 bases at V and 5 bases at J, with 22 bases between the two ends. The CDR3 runs 18 residues.